This T cell receptor (beta chain) was sequenced for a study of vaccination and CD4 T cells after COVID-19. The CDR3 contains 15 residues. V lost 8 bases to trimming and J lost 7 bases, with 23 bases between them. The germline gives CDR1 MNHEY, CDR2 SMNVEV (reference sequence). Treatment of the sample: roughly 10-day PBMC culture with coronavirus spike peptide pools or control peptides (ViraFEST assay). With about 10 ug/ml peptide pools and roughly 9.2 IU/ml IL-2, PBMCs were cultured at about 2 million per well. Fresh medium (containing IL-2) replaced half the medium on days 3 and 7. Remarks on this clonotype: Its specificity is unknown.

Cultured CD4+ T-cell DNA underwent Oncomine TCR Beta short-read sequencing. One entry per CDR3 protein, called by TCRdb with MiXCR from the PCR reads. The data show about 9,100 distinct CDR3 sequences, with approximately 60% seen just once and over 10% held by the top ten. Material: cultured CD4+ T cells from blood, obtained after SARS-CoV-2 vaccination. This TCR came from a human donor with COVID-19. This sequence joins TRBV27 and TRBJ2-5; perhaps D is TRBD1 or TRBD2 (6 bases each). This CDR3 is CASGTGAKGRVTQYF. The CDR3 coding sequence is TGTGCCAGCGGGACGGGGGCCAAAGGAAGGGTGACCCAGTACTTC.